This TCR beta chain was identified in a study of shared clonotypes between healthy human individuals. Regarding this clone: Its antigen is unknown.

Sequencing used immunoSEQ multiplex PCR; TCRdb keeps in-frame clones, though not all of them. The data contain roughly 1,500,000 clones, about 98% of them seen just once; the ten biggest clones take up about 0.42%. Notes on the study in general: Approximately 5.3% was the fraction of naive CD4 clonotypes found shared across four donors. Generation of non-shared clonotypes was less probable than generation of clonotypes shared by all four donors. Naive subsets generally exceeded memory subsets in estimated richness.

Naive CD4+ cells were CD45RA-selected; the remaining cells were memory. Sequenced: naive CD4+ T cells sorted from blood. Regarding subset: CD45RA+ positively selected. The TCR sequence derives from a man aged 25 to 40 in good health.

The CDR3 protein is CASSMSFTDTQYF. Written as DNA, the CDR3 is TGTGCCAGTAGTATGTCCTTCACAGATACGCAGTATTTT. The chain is built from TRBV19 and TRBJ2-3; D unclear. The V gene lost 3 bases and the J gene lost 2 bases, with 6 bases spanning the gap. The CDR3 has 13 amino acids. CDR1 LNHDA and CDR2 SQIVND come from the germline V gene (reference sequence). The full variable domain, with the rest looked up from reference TRBV19 and TRBJ2-3, is DGGITQSPKYLFRKEGQNVTLSCEQNLNHDAMYWYRQDPGQGLRLIYYSQIVNDFQKGDIAEGYSVSREKKESFPLTVTSAQKNPTAFYLCASSMSFTDTQYFGPGTRLTVL.